What follows are 20 T cell receptor beta chains derived from one specimen sequenced in a study of OX40 agonist ivuxolimab in advanced cancers. Measured with immunoSEQ multiplex PCR; TCRdb has only the in-frame clones, and not every one. The table lists more than 45,000 clones, around 77% of them singletons. The material sequenced was CD4+ or CD8+ T cells sorted from blood, taken in a trial of the OX40 agonist ivuxolimab. These receptors all stem from an adult with an advanced solid tumor such as melanoma, head and neck, liver or kidney cancer.

In regard to this clone: The same CDR3 also results from other DNA sequences found in this sample. The chain is built from TRBV5-1 and TRBJ1-2; D is unclear. CDR1 is SGHRS, CDR2 YFSETQ, per germline. Trimming removed 0 bases from V and 2 bases from J, with 8 bases in between. This CDR3 has 14 amino acids. The CDR3 sequence: CASSLGQDNYGYTF. The CDR3 DNA sequence: TGCGCCAGCAGCTTGGGTCAGGACAACTATGGCTACACCTTC.

The V gene is TRBV28, the J gene TRBJ2-2, with 9 bases fitting TRBD2. J was trimmed by 4 bases and V by 4 bases; bases with no gene match: 10. This CDR3 is built from 17 residues. Germline assignment: CDR1 MDHEN and CDR2 SYDVKM. The CDR3 nucleotides are TGTGCCAGCAGTTCCTACTTGGGACTAGCTTCCACCGGGGAGCTGTTTTTT. It is translated as CASSSYLGLASTGELFF.

The gene calls are TRBV4-2 and TRBJ2-7, with 9 bases fitting TRBD2. Germline lookup yields CDR1 LGHNA and CDR2 YNFKEQ. The V segment lost 3 bases and the J segment 4 bases; nucleotides outside the gene matches: 10. This CDR3 spans 16 amino acids. CDR3 in amino acids: CASSQGGSGSQYEQYF. The CDR3 DNA is TGTGCCAGCAGCCAGGGGGGTAGCGGGAGTCAGTACGAGCAGTACTTC.

This clone was picked up a small number of times. The chain couples TRBV4-2 to TRBJ2-3, with 8 positions matching TRBD1. Germline V CDR1 and CDR2: LGHNA, YNFKEQ. Trimming cost V 2 bases and J 2 bases; bases outside gene matches: 6. The CDR3 length is 16 residues. CDR3 region: CASSQSGQADTDTQYF. Here the CDR3 DNA reads TGTGCCAGCAGCCAATCGGGACAGGCAGACACAGATACGCAGTATTTT.

The chain joins TRBV7-9 to TRBJ2-1; D might be TRBD2 (5 bases). CDR1 is SEHNR, CDR2 FQNEAQ, per germline (reference sequence). V was cut by 0 bases and J by 6 bases, with 9 bases left in between. The CDR3 extends over 14 amino acids. For the CDR3, the DNA is TGTGCCAGCAGCTTAGCGGGAGACGCCAATGAGCAGTTCTTC. This encodes CASSLAGDANEQFF.

This clone was observed a few times. The chain uses TRBV28 and TRBJ1-5; possible D gene TRBD1, 5 bases. The germline gives CDR1 MDHEN, CDR2 SYDVKM. The CDR3 is made up of 12 amino acids. The ends were cut back, 5 bases at V and 7 bases at J, with 9 bases in the middle. CDR3 loop: CASSKGSQPQHF. The DNA for the CDR3 is TGTGCCAGCAGTAAGGGGAGCCAGCCCCAGCATTTT.

The CDR3 loop is CASSVWIPNTGELFF. CDR3 sequence (DNA): TGTGCCAGCAGCGTCTGGATACCTAACACCGGGGAGCTGTTTTTT. V gene TRBV5-6 combines with J gene TRBJ2-2; no clear D gene. The CDR3 runs 15 residues. CDR1 SGHDT and CDR2 YYEEEE come from the germline V gene. V lost 4 bases, J lost 2 bases, and 12 bases lay in between.

V usage is TRBV7-9 and J usage is TRBJ2-4, with D maybe TRBD1 (5 bases). V was pared by 6 bases and J by 2 bases, with 17 bases between. CDR3 size: 16 residues. The germline CDR1 and CDR2 sequences are SEHNR and FQNEAQ (reference sequence). The CDR3 protein is CASSPGQGGSKNIQYF. For the CDR3, the DNA is TGTGCCAGCAGTCCCGGGCAGGGTGGATCCAAAAACATTCAGTACTTC.

V is TRBV5-1 and J is TRBJ2-4; TRBD2 matches 7 bases. The CDR3 is 19 residues long. Germline lookup yields CDR1 SGHRS and CDR2 YFSETQ. J was trimmed by 0 bases and V by 0 bases; bases with no gene match: 12. The CDR3 here is CASSLAPAGLTGAKNIQYF. CDR3 bases: TGCGCCAGCAGCTTGGCCCCAGCGGGACTAACAGGAGCCAAAAACATTCAGTACTTC.

The chain employs TRBV5-4 and TRBJ2-1, with D unresolved. Looked up from germline, CDR1 is SGHNT and CDR2 is YYREEE (reference sequence). The CDR3 spans 13 residues. V lost 2 bases and J lost 9, with 12 bases in between. This CDR3 is CASSFRHVGEQFF. Written as DNA, the CDR3 is TGTGCCAGCAGCTTTCGACATGTTGGTGAGCAGTTCTTC. Full variable domain (rest looked up from reference TRBV5-4 and TRBJ2-1): ETGVTQSPTHLIKTRGQQVTLRCSSQSGHNTVSWYQQALGQGPQFIFQYYREEENGRGNFPPRFSGLQFPNYSSELNVNALELDDSALYLCASSFRHVGEQFFGPGTRLTVL.

This clone was detected a few times. The chain carries TRBV10-3 and TRBJ2-2, with 8 nucleotides matching TRBD1. CDR1 ENHRY and CDR2 SYGVKD come from the germline V gene. CDR3 length: 15 amino acids. After removal of 5 bases from V and 1 base from J, the junction contained 3 bases not matched to a gene. The CDR3 loop reads CAISPGTGNTGELFF. For the CDR3, the DNA is TGTGCCATCAGTCCCGGGACAGGGAACACCGGGGAGCTGTTTTTT.

In its sample, this clone was seen once. This chain's CDR3 is CASSYGSRAVHEQFF. Here the CDR3 DNA reads TGTGCCAGCAGTTACGGTAGTAGGGCTGTCCATGAGCAGTTCTTC. V and J are TRBV6-5 and TRBJ2-1; unclear D gene. This CDR3 contains 15 residues. Looked up from germline, CDR1 is MNHEY and CDR2 is SVGAGI. Trimming took 2 bases from V and 8 from J, leaving 16 bases between them.

The V gene is TRBV6-1, the J gene TRBJ2-1; 9 bases are a match to TRBD1. The CDR3 covers 15 residues. Germline CDR1 and CDR2: MNHNS and SASEGT. Trimming at V came to 9 bases and at J to 1 base, leaving 7 bases not matched to a gene. This CDR3 is CASIEQGASYNEQFF. CDR3 in DNA: TGTGCCAGTATTGAACAGGGGGCGTCCTACAATGAGCAGTTCTTC.

The chain joins TRBV19 to TRBJ1-2; 7 nucleotides match TRBD1. V lost 5 bases and J lost 0; bases outside the gene matches: 6. The length of the CDR3 is 15 residues. CDR1 is LNHDA and CDR2 is SQIVND in the germline V gene (reference sequence). CDR3 amino acids: CASSPGTATNYGYTF. The CDR3 bases are TGTGCCAGTAGTCCAGGGACAGCCACTAACTATGGCTACACCTTC. The whole variable domain, filled in from reference TRBV19 and TRBJ1-2, reads DGGITQSPKYLFRKEGQNVTLSCEQNLNHDAMYWYRQDPGQGLRLIYYSQIVNDFQKGDIAEGYSVSREKKESFPLTVTSAQKNPTAFYLCASSPGTATNYGYTFGSGTRLTVV.

The chain joins TRBV10-2 to TRBJ1-1; TRBD1 might be the D (6 bases). There are 12 residues in the CDR3. Between the trimmed V and J ends, which lost 7 bases and 9 bases, there was a span of 15 bases. The germline V gene has CDR1 WSHSY and CDR2 SAAADI. The CDR3 DNA reads TGCGCCAGCACTCCAGGGGCCTCTAAAGCTTTCTTT. Protein product: CASTPGASKAFF.

The chain combines TRBV30 with TRBJ1-6; D remains unclear. CDR3 length equals 10 residues. Germline assignment: CDR1 GTSNPN and CDR2 SVGIG (reference sequence). V lost 3 bases, J lost 14 bases, and 8 bases lay in between. Here the CDR3 reads CAWSASTLHF. CDR3 nucleotides: TGTGCCTGGAGCGCGTCAACCCTCCACTTT.

The V call is TRBV6-1, the J call TRBJ2-3; 8 nucleotides align to TRBD1. There are 16 residues in the CDR3. Germline assignment: CDR1 MNHNS and CDR2 SASEGT. The V segment lost 4 bases and the J segment 7 bases; nucleotides outside the gene matches: 13. CDR3 residues: CASSASRDRLGYTQYF. CDR3 sequence (DNA): TGTGCCAGCAGTGCTAGCCGGGACAGGCTGGGCTATACGCAGTATTTT.

The genes are TRBV7-8 and TRBJ1-3; tentative D call: TRBD1 (5 bases). Per germline, CDR1 SGHVS and CDR2 FQNEAQ. The CDR3 spans 14 residues. The V end was cut by 5 bases, the J end by 1 base, with 9 bases between. CDR3 bases: TGTGCCAGCAGCGCGGGGGGATCTGGAAACACCATATATTTT. It yields the protein CASSAGGSGNTIYF.

The rearrangement links TRBV4-1 to TRBJ1-3, with D hard to call. This CDR3 comprises 17 residues. Germline CDR1 reads MGHRA; CDR2 reads YSYEKL. Trimming took off 1 base at V and 0 bases at J, with 13 bases between the two ends. The CDR3 region has the DNA TGCGCCAGCAGCCAAGCGGCCGGGCCCCGCTCTGGAAACACCATATATTTT. This sequence encodes CASSQAAGPRSGNTIYF.

This chain connects TRBV19 to TRBJ2-7; D might be TRBD1 or TRBD2, each matching 5 bases. Germline loops: CDR1 LNHDA, CDR2 SQIVND (reference sequence). This CDR3 is built from 13 residues. Between the trimmed V and J ends, which lost 5 bases and 5 bases, there was a span of 13 bases. The CDR3 spells CASSARDGDEQYF. In nucleotides, the CDR3 is TGTGCCAGTAGTGCCCGGGACGGTGACGAGCAGTACTTC.